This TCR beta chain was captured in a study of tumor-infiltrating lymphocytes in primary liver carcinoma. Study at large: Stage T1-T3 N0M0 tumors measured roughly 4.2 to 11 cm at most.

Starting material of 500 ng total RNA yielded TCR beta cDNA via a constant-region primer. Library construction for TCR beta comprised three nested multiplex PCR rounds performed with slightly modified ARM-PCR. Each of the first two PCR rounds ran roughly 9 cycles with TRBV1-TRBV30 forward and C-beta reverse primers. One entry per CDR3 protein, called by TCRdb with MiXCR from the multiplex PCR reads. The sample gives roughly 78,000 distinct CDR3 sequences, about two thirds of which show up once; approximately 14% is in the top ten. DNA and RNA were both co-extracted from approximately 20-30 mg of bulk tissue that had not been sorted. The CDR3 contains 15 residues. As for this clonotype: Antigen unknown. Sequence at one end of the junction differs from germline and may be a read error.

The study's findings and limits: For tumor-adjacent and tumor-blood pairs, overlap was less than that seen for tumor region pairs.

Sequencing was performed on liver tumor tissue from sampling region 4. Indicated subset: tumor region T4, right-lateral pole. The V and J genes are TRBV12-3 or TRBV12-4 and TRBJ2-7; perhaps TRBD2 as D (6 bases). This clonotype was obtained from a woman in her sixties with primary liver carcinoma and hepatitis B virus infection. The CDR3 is CVSSPRGGNSYEQYF. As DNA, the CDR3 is TGTGTCAGCAGCCCTAGGGGCGGGAACTCCTACGAGCAGTACTTC.